What follows describes a single TCR beta chain. The antigen remains undetermined. V was pared by 2 bases and J by 4 bases, with 4 bases of the junction left unmatched. CDR1 is MGHDK, CDR2 SYGVNS, per germline. This CDR3 spans 16 amino acids. These data belong to a study of cytomegalovirus exposure and HLA in healthy donors. Whole-study findings and limits: It was confirmed in vitro that a few of the CMV-associated chains were specific for CMV antigens. In a later analysis, first-cohort TCR clusters were found to tend to co-occur in the roughly 120 validation repertoires.

Sequenced by immunoSEQ multiplex PCR; TCRdb stores in-frame clones only, minus some. The table includes 200,000 to 300,000 clones, more than 75% detected once. The specimen sequenced was PBMCs. The chain combines TRBV25-1 with TRBJ2-6, with 8 nucleotides matching TRBD1. This clonotype originated in a woman in her 30s in good health and CMV-seropositive. The CDR3 coding sequence is TGTGCCAGCAGTGAAGGGACAGGCTCAGGGGCCAACGTCCTGACTTTC. It specifies CASSEGTGSGANVLTF.